This paragraph reports one T cell receptor (beta chain). Its antigen is not known. Using RNA transcripts as the source, TCR beta CDR3 regions were amplified. A set of HTBI primers served as the primers for a first-round RT-PCR of the TCR CDR3. TCRdb independently ran MiXCR on the multiplex PCR reads; one entry per CDR3 protein. The data hold some 530,000 distinct CDR3 sequences, with under 25% observed a single time. These data belong to a study of T cells in Graves' hyperthyroidism and ophthalmopathy. Study background: Prior to any treatment, at the point of initial diagnosis, peripheral blood was collected. Study-level points and caveats: It was a median around 6 months before onset that the model predicted ophthalmopathy. The majority of expanded thyroid clonotypes above 0.001 also appeared in blood.

Germline CDR1 reads LNHDA; CDR2 reads SQIVND (reference sequence). This CDR3 is 15 amino acids long. V lost 4 bases and J lost 8, with 20 bases in between. The sample consisted of blood. The TCR comes from a woman in her sixties or seventies with Graves' ophthalmopathy. The V call is TRBV19, the J call TRBJ1-2; no definite D call. The CDR3 DNA sequence: TGTGCCAGTAGTACCCTCGGACGGTTTTCGGGAGGCTACACCTTC. Its translation: CASSTLGRFSGGYTF.